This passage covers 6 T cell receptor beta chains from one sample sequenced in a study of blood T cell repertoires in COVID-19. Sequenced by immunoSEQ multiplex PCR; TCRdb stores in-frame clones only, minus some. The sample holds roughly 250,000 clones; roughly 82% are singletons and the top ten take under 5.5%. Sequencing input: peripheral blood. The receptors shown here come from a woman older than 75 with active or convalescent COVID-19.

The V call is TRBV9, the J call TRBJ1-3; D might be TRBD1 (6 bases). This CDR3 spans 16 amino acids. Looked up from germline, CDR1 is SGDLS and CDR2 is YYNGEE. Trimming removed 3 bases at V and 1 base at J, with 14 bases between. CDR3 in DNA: TGTGCCAGCAGCGCATCAGGGGCCGGGTCTGGAAACACCATATATTTT. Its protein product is CASSASGAGSGNTIYF.

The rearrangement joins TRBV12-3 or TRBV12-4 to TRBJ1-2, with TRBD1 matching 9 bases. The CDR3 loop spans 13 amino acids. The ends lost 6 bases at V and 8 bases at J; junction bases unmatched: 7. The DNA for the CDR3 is TGTGCCAGCAGCAGGGACAGGGCCAGCGGCTACACCTTC. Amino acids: CASSRDRASGYTF.

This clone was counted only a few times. The CDR3 reads CASCRGNTEAFF. The CDR3 region has the DNA TGTGCCAGCTGCAGGGGTAACACTGAAGCTTTCTTT. J is TRBJ1-1 and V is TRBV6-5; tentative D call: TRBD1 (6 bases). The CDR3 spans 12 residues. In germline, CDR1 is MNHEY, CDR2 SVGAGI. V lost 8 bases and J lost 2, with 9 bases in between.

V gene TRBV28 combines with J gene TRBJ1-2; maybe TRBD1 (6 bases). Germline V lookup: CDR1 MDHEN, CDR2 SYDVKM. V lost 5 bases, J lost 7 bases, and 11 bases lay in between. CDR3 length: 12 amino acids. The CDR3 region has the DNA TGTGCCAGCAGTGGCAGGGGTTTTGGCTACACCTTC. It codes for CASSGRGFGYTF.

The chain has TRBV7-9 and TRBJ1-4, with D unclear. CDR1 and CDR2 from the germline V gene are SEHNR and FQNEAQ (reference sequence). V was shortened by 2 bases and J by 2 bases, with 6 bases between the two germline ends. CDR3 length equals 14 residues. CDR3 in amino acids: CASSLIATNEKLFF. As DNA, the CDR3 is TGTGCCAGCAGCTTAATAGCTACTAATGAAAAACTGTTTTTT.

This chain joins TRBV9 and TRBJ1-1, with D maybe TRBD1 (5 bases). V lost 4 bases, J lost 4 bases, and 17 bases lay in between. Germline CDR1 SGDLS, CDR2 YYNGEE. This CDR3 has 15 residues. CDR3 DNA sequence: TGTGCCAGCAGCCGCGACCCCTTGGGGGGCACTGAAGCTTTCTTT. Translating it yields CASSRDPLGGTEAFF.